This TCR beta chain was profiled in a study of early T cells in non-severe SARS-CoV-2 infection (dated by TCRdb to about 2021). About the full investigation: Because TCR sequencing was done on bulk RNA from unsorted whole blood, the alpha and beta chains could not be paired.

This clonotype was seen only a few times. The clone's antigen remains unknown. There are no base qualities to consult, and no much larger clone falls within one base. The study was a case-control design nested within a healthcare worker cohort in London, UK, with weekly nasopharyngeal swab PCR tests and blood sampling. Healthcare workers were enrolled in the week of the UK lockdown, from 23 to 31 March 2020, and were followed every week for up to about 16 weeks. Via the germline V gene (reference sequence), CDR1 is SGHNT and CDR2 YYREEE. Its CDR3 holds 12 amino acids, cysteine through phenylalanine. Only the CDR3 part of the read is kept: 36 bases, read in frame from the first base. V is pruned by 6 bases and J by 7 bases, leaving 4 bases of the junction without a gene match. Receptors were amplified or captured by 5' RACE. The sequencer listed for this sample is NextSeq 500. The TCR library protocol attached unique molecular identifiers to individual cDNA molecules to correct for sequencing error and PCR bias. Both TCR alpha and beta chains were sequenced, and tight co-correlation was observed between alpha and beta sequence abundances in each sample. The authors' analysis ran thus. Decombinator V4 was used to perform V gene, J gene and CDR3 annotation of TCR sequences. TCRs were defined as expanded if a significant change between any two time points was detected under a Poisson model with p below 0.0001. TCR abundances were normalised to the total number of TCRs sequenced per sample and were expressed as counts per million. MAIT TCRs were defined by TRAV1-2 paired with TRAJ12, TRAJ20 or TRAJ33, and iNKT TCRs by TRAV10 paired with TRAJ18. VDJdb, accessed 1 November 2021, was searched for CMV, EBV and SARS-CoV-2 annotated TCRs, with TCRs annotated for multiple antigens excluded. TCRdb trimmed public reads at Q25 via fastp, called clones via MiXCR and kept in-frame beta chains. Each entry is one CDR3 protein sequence, shown with its most common DNA and genes. TCRdb assigned the V and J calls; the authors' analysis was not used. Recorded for this sample are tens of thousands of distinct CDR3 sequences; under 15% of them occurred a single time. The top ten hold 4.5% to 7% of the sample.

Summary of the overall study and its limitations: VDJdb matching was skewed toward anti-spike CD8 responses, so virus-specific expansions were likely underestimated and private and CD4 specificities were missed.

The rearranged segments are TRBV5-4 and TRBJ2-1; 7 of the junction bases match TRBD2. The TCR was taken from an adult who was a healthcare worker with PCR-confirmed SARS-CoV-2 infection or an uninfected control (not recorded which). The specimen sequenced was whole blood. The CDR3 has the sequence CASNQRDNEQFF. The sequenced DNA: TGTGCCAGCAATCAGCGGGATAATGAGCAGTTCTTC.